A selection of T cell receptor beta chains follows, all from one sample in a study of blood T cell repertoires in COVID-19. Sequencing used immunoSEQ multiplex PCR; TCRdb keeps in-frame clones, though not all of them. The sample has 160,000 or so clones, approximately 88% seen once. Sequenced input: peripheral blood. All receptors derive from a woman aged 45 to 65 with acute or convalescent COVID-19. The CDR3 runs from the conserved cysteine through the conserved F or W. D genes are given only for firm matches. Clone size is shown for a subset of rows, as once, few, many or a class of expanded clone.

clone size	CDR3 length	V gene	J gene	D gene	CDR3 DNA	CDR3 protein
.	13	TRBV11-2	TRBJ2-7	TRBD2	TGTGCCAGTTCGACTAGCGGAGGATACGAGCAGTACTTC	CASSTSGGYEQYF
.	14	TRBV15	TRBJ2-3	TRBD2	TGTGCCACCAGCACAGGACTAGCCGCAGATACGCAGTATTTT	CATSTGLAADTQYF
.	15	TRBV18	TRBJ2-2	.	TGTGCCAGCTCACCATACGGGGCGAACACCGGGGAGCTGTTTTTT	CASSPYGANTGELFF
.	13	TRBV12-5	TRBJ1-1	.	TGTGCTAGTGGTTTGGACCAGGGCACTGAAGCTTTCTTT	CASGLDQGTEAFF
.	15	TRBV5-6	TRBJ1-1	.	TGTGCCAGCAGCCCTTGGGCAGGGAGGAGCACTGAAGCTTTCTTT	CASSPWAGRSTEAFF
.	16	TRBV9	TRBJ2-2	TRBD2	TGTGCCAGCAGCGTAGGAGTCGGAGCGGGGGCCGGGGAGCTGTTTTTT	CASSVGVGAGAGELFF
few	12	TRBV11-3	TRBJ1-2	.	TGTGCCAGCAGCTTTGCGGCATATGGCTACACCTTC	CASSFAAYGYTF
.	15	TRBV7-2	TRBJ2-2	TRBD2	TGTGCCAGCACTCCCCCTGAGCGGGGGACCGGGGAGCTGTTTTTT	CASTPPERGTGELFF
.	14	TRBV11-3	TRBJ1-2	.	TGTGCCAGCAGCTTAGCAGGGGATCTCTATGGCTACACCTTC	CASSLAGDLYGYTF
.	15	TRBV5-1	TRBJ1-6	TRBD1	TGCGCCAGCAGCTTGGCCGAGGGGGCTTGGTCACCCCTCCACTTT	CASSLAEGAWSPLHF
.	15	TRBV6-2/TRBV6-3	TRBJ2-3	.	TGTGCCAGCAGTTACTCACGGCAGGGCCTCGATACGCAGTATTTT	CASSYSRQGLDTQYF